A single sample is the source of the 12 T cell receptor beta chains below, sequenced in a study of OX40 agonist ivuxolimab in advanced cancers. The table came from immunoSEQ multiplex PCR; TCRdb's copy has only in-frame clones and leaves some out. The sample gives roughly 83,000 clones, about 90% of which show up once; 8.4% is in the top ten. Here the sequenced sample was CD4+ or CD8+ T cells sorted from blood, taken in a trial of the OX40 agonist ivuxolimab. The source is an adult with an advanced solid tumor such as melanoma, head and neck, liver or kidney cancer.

For the CDR3, the DNA is TGTGCCAGCTCACCAAGATTATTCTACAATGAGCAGTTCTTC. Its protein product is CASSPRLFYNEQFF. The V and J genes are TRBV18 and TRBJ2-1; D remains ambiguous. V dropped 2 bases and J dropped 3 bases, with 8 bases sitting between them. Germline CDR1 KGHSH, CDR2 LQKENI. This CDR3 contains 14 residues.

CDR3 nucleotide sequence: TGCGCCAGCAGCCAAGATTACGGGTACTATGGCTACACCTTC. This codes for CASSQDYGYYGYTF. The chain recombines TRBV4-1 with TRBJ1-2; D uncertain. The CDR3 covers 14 residues. Germline V gene lookup returns CDR1 MGHRA and CDR2 YSYEKL. V was trimmed by 0 bases and J by 3 bases, leaving 8 bases between them.

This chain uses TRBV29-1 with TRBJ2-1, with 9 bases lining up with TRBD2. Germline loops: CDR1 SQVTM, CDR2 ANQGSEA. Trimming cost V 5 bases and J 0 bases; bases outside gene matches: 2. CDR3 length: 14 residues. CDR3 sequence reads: CSVSGLASYNEQFF. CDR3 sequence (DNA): TGCAGCGTTTCGGGACTAGCCTCCTACAATGAGCAGTTCTTC.

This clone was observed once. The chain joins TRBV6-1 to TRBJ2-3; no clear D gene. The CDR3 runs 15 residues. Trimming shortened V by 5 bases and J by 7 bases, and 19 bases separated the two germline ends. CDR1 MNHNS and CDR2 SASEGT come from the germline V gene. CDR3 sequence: CASSHNIPVKNTQYF. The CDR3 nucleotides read TGTGCCAGCAGTCACAACATTCCAGTCAAGAATACGCAGTATTTT.

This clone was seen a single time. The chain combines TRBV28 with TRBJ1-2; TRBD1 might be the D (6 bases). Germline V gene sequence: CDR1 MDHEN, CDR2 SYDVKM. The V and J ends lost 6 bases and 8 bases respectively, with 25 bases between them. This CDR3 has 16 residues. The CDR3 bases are TGTGCCAGCAGGACAAACAGGGAGGAAGGCTATGAGGGCTACACCTTC. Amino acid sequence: CASRTNREEGYEGYTF.

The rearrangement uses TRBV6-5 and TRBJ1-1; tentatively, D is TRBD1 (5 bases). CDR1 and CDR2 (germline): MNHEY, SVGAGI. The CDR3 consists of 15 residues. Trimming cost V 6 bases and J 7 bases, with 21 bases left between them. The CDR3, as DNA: TGTGCCAGCAGGCCGGTCCGGGGGGTCGAGAGTGAAGCTTTCTTT. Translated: CASRPVRGVESEAFF.

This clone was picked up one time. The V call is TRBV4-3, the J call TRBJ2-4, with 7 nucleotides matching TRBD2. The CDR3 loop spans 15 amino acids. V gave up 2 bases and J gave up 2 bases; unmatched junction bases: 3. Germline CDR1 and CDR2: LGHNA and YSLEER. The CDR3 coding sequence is TGCGCCAGCAGCCAACGAGCGGGATCCAAAAACATTCAGTACTTC. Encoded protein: CASSQRAGSKNIQYF.

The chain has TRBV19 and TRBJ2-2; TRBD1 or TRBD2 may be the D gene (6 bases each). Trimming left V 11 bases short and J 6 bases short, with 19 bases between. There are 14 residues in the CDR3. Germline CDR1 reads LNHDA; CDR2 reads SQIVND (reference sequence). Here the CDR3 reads CASQAEGEAGELFF. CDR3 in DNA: TGTGCCTCGCAGGCCGAGGGGGAGGCCGGGGAGCTGTTTTTT.

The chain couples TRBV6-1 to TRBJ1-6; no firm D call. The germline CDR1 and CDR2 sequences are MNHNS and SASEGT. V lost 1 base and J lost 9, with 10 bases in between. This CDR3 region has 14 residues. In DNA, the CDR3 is TGTGCCAGCAGTGAAGTTTGGGGTAGTTCACCCCTCCACTTT. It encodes CASSEVWGSSPLHF.

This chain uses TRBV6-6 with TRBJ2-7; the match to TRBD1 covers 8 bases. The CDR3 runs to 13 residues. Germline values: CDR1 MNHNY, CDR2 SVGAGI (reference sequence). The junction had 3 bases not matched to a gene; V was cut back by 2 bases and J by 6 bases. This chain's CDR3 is CASSYGQGPEQYV. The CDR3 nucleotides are TGTGCCAGCAGTTACGGACAGGGTCCCGAGCAGTACGTC.

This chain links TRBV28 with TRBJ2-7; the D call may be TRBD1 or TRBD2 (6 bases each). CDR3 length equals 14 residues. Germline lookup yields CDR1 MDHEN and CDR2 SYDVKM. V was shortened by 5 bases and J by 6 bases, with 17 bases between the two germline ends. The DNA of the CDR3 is TGTGCCAGCAGTCTGATCGGTGGAGGGGGCGAGCAGTACTTC. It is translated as CASSLIGGGGEQYF.

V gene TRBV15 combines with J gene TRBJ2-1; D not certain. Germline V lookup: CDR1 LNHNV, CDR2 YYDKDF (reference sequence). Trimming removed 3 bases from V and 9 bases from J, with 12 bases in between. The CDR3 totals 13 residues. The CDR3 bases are TGTGCCACCAGCAGGTCGGAAGGGATTGAGCAGTTCTTC. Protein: CATSRSEGIEQFF.